This T cell receptor (beta chain) was recorded in a study of blood T cell repertoires in COVID-19. Among Cohort 3 donors, those recovered had two negative PCRs, clearance, or symptom resolution. The CDR3 is made up of 14 amino acids. Germline values: CDR1 MDHEN, CDR2 SYDVKM. The V and J ends lost 8 bases and 4 bases respectively, with 17 bases between them. Assay used: immunoSEQ multiplex PCR; TCRdb lists only in-frame clones, some missing. The sample has 170,000 or so clones, roughly 80% seen once. This sequence was found in a woman aged 45-65 years who had recovered from COVID-19. The chain employs TRBV28 and TRBJ1-2; tentative D call: TRBD1 (5 bases). Material for sequencing was PBMCs or T cells enriched from blood (not recorded which). CDR3 residues: CASRPSSTVYGYTF. The CDR3 nucleotides are TGTGCCAGCCGACCCTCGTCGACAGTCTATGGCTACACCTTC.